The clone carrying this TCR beta chain was counted at least ten times. This specimen comes from a study of T cells after yellow fever vaccination. TCRdb fed the 5' RACE reads into MiXCR, producing one record per CDR3 protein. The table shows some 240,000 distinct CDR3 sequences, with roughly 3.5% occurring only once. V trimming: 7 bases; J trimming: 5 bases; junction bases outside the gene matches: 5. CDR3 size: 14 residues. The source of this sequence is a man between 18 and 35 years old who received the YFV17D yellow fever vaccine. This specimen was PBMCs, taken 15 days after the yellow fever booster vaccination. The chain links TRBV12-3 or TRBV12-4 to TRBJ2-5; 12 bases match TRBD2. CDR3 loop: CASNLAGGLETQYF. CDR3 bases: TGTGCCAGCAACCTAGCGGGGGGGCTTGAGACCCAGTACTTC.